This T cell receptor beta chain derives from a study of blood T cell repertoires in COVID-19. About the research overall: Spain, Italy and the United States supplied samples that represented acute and convalescent COVID-19.

The Seattle site enrolled patients during active infection and followed them longitudinally. Trimming removed 5 bases from V and 4 bases from J; junction bases left unmatched: 19. This CDR3 is built from 18 residues. The germline V gene encodes CDR1 SGHAT and CDR2 FQNNGV. Authors' processing steps: By means of reference gene primer amplification, nucleated cell counts were estimated. Clones were sequenced by immunoSEQ multiplex PCR, and TCRdb holds only the in-frame ones, with some missing. D and trimming come from the DNA, and the V and J calls and clone size come from that table. The table records 150,000 to 200,000 clones, about 76% of them present only once.

This receptor was identified in a woman aged 40 to 50 with COVID-19, enrolled during active disease. The chain employs TRBV11-2 and TRBJ1-2; TRBD1 matches 7 bases. The material sequenced was peripheral blood. The CDR3 spells CASSRVSGTDPSGYGYTF. The CDR3 bases are TGTGCCAGCAGCCGTGTCTCCGGGACAGACCCCTCGGGCTATGGCTACACCTTC.